The source of this TCR beta chain is a study of response to subunit inactivated influenza vaccine. Overall study findings and caveats: There was a suggestion from the authors that each seasonal influenza vaccination recruits few new T cells.

As regards this clonotype: Antigen specificity is unknown.

TCRdb recomputed calls from the RT-PCR reads with MiXCR, one row per CDR3 protein. The profile shows about 580,000 distinct CDR3 sequences, 13% to 15% of them singletons. Germline CDR1 is MNHNS and CDR2 is SASEGT. The CDR3 is 14 amino acids. Between the trimmed V and J ends, which lost 6 bases and 5 bases, there was a span of 14 bases. This sequence was found in a man aged 50-60 years who received an inactivated influenza vaccine. The V call is TRBV6-1, the J call TRBJ1-5, with D tentatively TRBD1 (5 bases). The source was PBMCs from blood, collected about 11 days after vaccination. DNA of the CDR3: TGTGCCAGCAGAAAGCTAGGGGTCTATCAGCCCCAGCATTTT. It codes for CASRKLGVYQPQHF.